This T cell receptor beta chain was retrieved from a study of blood T cell repertoires in COVID-19. Study background: Nucleic acid was either cDNA or gDNA, and it came from T cells, B-cell-depleted T cells, or PBMCs.

The data were produced by immunoSEQ multiplex PCR, yet TCRdb's version contains in-frame clones alone and is incomplete. This sample has about 350,000 clones, with over 80% found just once. The V gene lost 4 bases and the J gene lost 5 bases, with 13 bases spanning the gap. The CDR3 is 14 residues long. CDR1 SGHVS and CDR2 FQNEAQ come from the germline V gene. The chain couples TRBV7-8 to TRBJ2-3; maybe TRBD2 (6 bases). The receptor comes from a woman aged 50 to 65 with COVID-19, enrolled during active disease. The sample taken for sequencing was peripheral blood. This CDR3 reads CASSSGLVRDTQYF. The CDR3, as DNA: TGTGCCAGCAGCTCGGGACTTGTCAGAGATACGCAGTATTTT.